Listed below are T cell receptor beta chains from one sample, sequenced in a study of T cell responses to AZD1222 COVID-19 vaccine. Data came from immunoSEQ multiplex PCR; TCRdb stores just in-frame clones and leaves some out. The data show some 150,000 clones, about 93% seen once. The specimen was peripheral blood, collected on day 0 of MenACWY control vaccination. The receptor set was obtained from an adult in good health. Each CDR3 is given with its conserved first and last residue. The order of the fields is D gene, clone size, J gene, V gene, CDR3 DNA, CDR3 protein. The D gene is left open where the match is weak. The size field is filled for only some rows; it gives once, few, many or a size class.

NA,NA,TRBJ1-1,TRBV19,TGTGCCAGTAGTATCCTGGGTGAGGGGGTTGAAGCTTTCTTT,CASSILGEGVEAFF
NA,NA,TRBJ1-6,TRBV3-1/TRBV3-2,TGTGCCAGCAGCCTCGGGACCCCGGGGAATTCACCCCTCCACTTT,CASSLGTPGNSPLHF
NA,NA,TRBJ2-1,TRBV15,TGTGCCACCAGCAGAACAGGGATAATGTCCTACAATGAGCAGTTCTTC,CATSRTGIMSYNEQFF
NA,NA,TRBJ1-3,TRBV24-1,TGTGCCACGCCTGGGGGGGGCCCTGGAAACACCATATATTTT,CATPGGGPGNTIYF
TRBD1,NA,TRBJ1-2,TRBV9,TGTGCCAGCAGCCGGGACAGGGTAATCGACTATGGCTACACCTTC,CASSRDRVIDYGYTF
TRBD1,few,TRBJ1-1,TRBV28,TGTGCCAGCAGTAGAACCGGGGTGTGGGACAGATTGGATGAAGCTTTCTTT,CASSRTGVWDRLDEAFF
TRBD1,once,TRBJ2-1,TRBV12-5,TGTGCTAGTGAACCGGGACAGGGGGCCTATGAGCAGTTCTTC,CASEPGQGAYEQFF
NA,NA,TRBJ1-1,TRBV27,TGTGCCAGCAGAATTAGGGGTAGGAACACTGAAGCTTTCTTT,CASRIRGRNTEAFF
NA,once,TRBJ2-7,TRBV10-3,TGTGCCATCAGTGACTTGGTGAGGTCCTACGAGCAGTACTTC,CAISDLVRSYEQYF
TRBD1,once,TRBJ2-1,TRBV5-1,TGCGCCAGCAACCTCCAGGGACAGGGTAGCGATGAGCAGTTCTTC,CASNLQGQGSDEQFF
NA,NA,TRBJ2-2,TRBV6-4,TGTGCCAGCAGTGACTCGCTGAACACCGGGGAGCTGTTTTTT,CASSDSLNTGELFF
NA,NA,TRBJ1-2,TRBV30,TGTGCCTGGAGTGCCCACAGTAGGCCCGCGGAGGGCTACACCTTC,CAWSAHSRPAEGYTF
TRBD2,NA,TRBJ2-5,TRBV11-2,TGTGCCAGCAGCCCCCGGGGTAGCGGGAGTTGGATAGAGACCCAGTACTTC,CASSPRGSGSWIETQYF
NA,many,TRBJ2-7,TRBV29-1,TGCAGCGTTGTGACAGCCACCTCCTACGAGCAGTACTTC,CSVVTATSYEQYF
NA,NA,TRBJ1-6,TRBV7-3,TGTGCCAGCAGCTTTGCAGGGGCCGGTTCACCCCTCCACTTT,CASSFAGAGSPLHF
TRBD2,once,TRBJ2-1,TRBV2,TGTGCCAGCAGTGGAGAGCTAGCGGGAGCGGGAGATGAGCAGTTCTTC,CASSGELAGAGDEQFF
NA,NA,TRBJ2-7,TRBV29-1,TGCAGCGCCCACCAAGCCTACGAGCAGTACTTC,CSAHQAYEQYF
NA,NA,TRBJ1-1,TRBV11-2,TGTGCCAGCAGCTTAGACGCGGGGAGAGGTGAAGCTTTCTTT,CASSLDAGRGEAFF
TRBD1,NA,TRBJ1-4,TRBV18,TGTGCCAGCTCACCAGGACAGGAGAGTAATGAAAAACTGTTTTTT,CASSPGQESNEKLFF
NA,NA,TRBJ2-2,TRBV5-1,TGCGCCAGCCGCCTAGATATAAGGAGCGGTAGCACCGGGGAGCTGTTTTTT,CASRLDIRSGSTGELFF
NA,NA,TRBJ1-1,TRBV5-1,TGCGCCAGCAGCTTGAGGCAGGGCCCTGAAGCTTTCTTT,CASSLRQGPEAFF
NA,NA,TRBJ1-4,TRBV15,TGTGCCACCAGCAGGACGGGCACCAAGGGGACTAATGAAAAACTGTTTTTT,CATSRTGTKGTNEKLFF
NA,NA,TRBJ2-3,TRBV9,TGTGCCAGCAGCCCCAATACCGGGAGCCCCACGCAGTATTTT,CASSPNTGSPTQYF
NA,NA,TRBJ1-3,TRBV25-1,TGTGCCAGCAGGTCTGACACCATATATTTT,CASRSDTIYF
NA,once,TRBJ1-3,TRBV7-3,TGTGCCAGCAGCTTAGGCCTCTCTGGAAACACCATATATTTT,CASSLGLSGNTIYF
TRBD2,NA,TRBJ2-3,TRBV11-1,TGTGCCAGCAGCTCACGGACTAGCGGGGTCACAGATACGCAGTATTTT,CASSSRTSGVTDTQYF
NA,NA,TRBJ1-5,TRBV2,TGTGCCAGCACCCTGGCCTCTAGCAATCAGCCCCAGCATTTT,CASTLASSNQPQHF
NA,NA,TRBJ2-3,TRBV5-6,TGTGCCAGCAGCTTGGGACGGGCCGATACGCAGTATTTT,CASSLGRADTQYF
NA,NA,TRBJ2-6,TRBV14,TGTGCCAGCAGCCAAGGATATGAGTCTGGGGCCAACGTCCTGACTTTC,CASSQGYESGANVLTF
TRBD1,NA,TRBJ1-5,TRBV6-1,TGTGCCAGCAGTGAAAGGCCAGGGGGGAATCAGCCCCAGCATTTT,CASSERPGGNQPQHF
TRBD1,NA,TRBJ1-6,TRBV6-5,TGTGCCAGCACCCGGACAGGGGATAATTCACCCCTCCACTTT,CASTRTGDNSPLHF
NA,NA,TRBJ1-3,TRBV20-1,TGCAGTGCTAGTAGTTACGAGGCTGGAAACACCATATATTTT,CSASSYEAGNTIYF
NA,NA,TRBJ2-2,TRBV15,TGTGCCACCAGCAGAGATGGGACAAACACCGGGGAGCTGTTTTTT,CATSRDGTNTGELFF
TRBD2,NA,TRBJ2-7,TRBV27,TGTGCCAGTGCCCGGCGGGAGACTAGCGCCTACGAGCAGTACTTC,CASARRETSAYEQYF
NA,NA,TRBJ1-2,TRBV11-2,TGTGCCAGCAGCCCGAGAGGTGGTGGCTACACCTTC,CASSPRGGGYTF
NA,NA,TRBJ1-3,TRBV28,TGTGCCAGCAGTTTATATGGCACACCTGGAAACACCATATATTTT,CASSLYGTPGNTIYF